This entry features one T cell receptor beta chain sequence. Its antigen is unknown. Trimming took off 5 bases at V and 8 bases at J, with 9 bases between the two ends. The CDR3 is 11 amino acids. The germline gives CDR1 LNHNV, CDR2 YYDKDF (reference sequence). Specified time point: peripheral blood 6 weeks after treatment start. Urothelial carcinoma, locally advanced or metastatic, affected the patients. Patients yielded 1 to 8 samples each, pretreatment and on-treatment. The sample originates from a study of PD-L1 blockade in urothelial cancer. Study information: Patients began atezolizumab, 1,200 mg intravenously every 3 weeks, in the mid-2010s.

Study results and caveats: Those with durable benefit had larger increases in tumor-associated blood clones at 3 weeks.

The method was immunoSEQ multiplex PCR; TCRdb's version includes in-frame clones alone and lacks a portion of them. The sample holds roughly 45,000 clones, about four fifths seen once. Sequencing used PBMCs, obtained around atezolizumab (anti-PD-L1) treatment. The source of this sequence is a man in his fifties or sixties with urothelial cancer. The rearrangement joins TRBV15 to TRBJ2-5; a weak D match, TRBD1 (5 bases). The CDR3 loop is CATSGQGTQYF. The CDR3 DNA reads TGTGCCACCAGCGGCCAGGGAACCCAGTACTTC.